This T cell receptor (beta chain) was obtained from a study of T cells in Graves' hyperthyroidism and ophthalmopathy. Trimming removed 6 bases at V and 8 bases at J, with 10 bases between. The CDR3 length is 12 residues. From germline, CDR1 is SGHVS and CDR2 FNYEAQ. There were TCR beta CDR3 regions amplified from RNA transcripts. Using the HTBI primer set, a first-round RT-PCR was run on the TCR CDR3. TCRdb reanalysed the multiplex PCR reads using MiXCR and keeps one entry per CDR3 protein. This table has about 340,000 distinct CDR3 sequences, roughly 23% appearing once. The sequence derives from a woman in her fifties or sixties with Graves' hyperthyroidism. Material: blood. The rearrangement uses TRBV7-6 and TRBJ1-4, with D possibly TRBD1 on 5 matching bases. DNA for the CDR3: TGTGCCAGCAGAGGGGTGGCGGAAAAACTGTTTTTT. Its protein is CASRGVAEKLFF.